The 32 T cell receptor beta chains presented below share a single source sample, sequenced in a study of response to subunit inactivated influenza vaccine. TCRdb re-called the RT-PCR reads through MiXCR, storing one row per CDR3 protein. Among 610,000 or so distinct CDR3 sequences listed, about 14% were seen once. This sample comprised PBMCs from blood, obtained approximately 12 days after vaccination. All receptors come from a man aged 50-59 years who received an inactivated influenza vaccine.

This clonotype has just a few counts. This chain links TRBV20-1 with TRBJ2-5; the match to TRBD1 covers 7 bases. This CDR3 comprises 12 residues. V lost 5 bases, J lost 5 bases, and 5 bases stayed unmatched. Germline CDR1 and CDR2: DFQATT and SNEGSKA (reference sequence). CDR3 in DNA: TGCAGTGCTGAAAGACAGGGTGAGACCCAGTACTTC. Encoded protein: CSAERQGETQYF.

The V and J genes are TRBV6-2 or TRBV6-3 and TRBJ1-1, with D perhaps TRBD1 (5 bases). Trimming left V 6 bases short and J 1 base short, with 15 bases between. The CDR3 covers 15 residues. Germline V gene sequence: CDR1 MNHEY, CDR2 SVGEGT. CDR3 protein: CASRRSLQGNTEAFF. DNA of the CDR3: TGTGCCAGCAGACGCAGCCTGCAGGGGAACACTGAAGCTTTCTTT.

This clonotype has just a few counts. The genes are TRBV6-2 or TRBV6-3 and TRBJ2-1; D remains unclear. This CDR3 is 12 amino acids long. Trimming pared 5 bases from V and 7 bases from J, leaving 9 bases between. The V gene's germline CDR1 is MNHEY and CDR2 SVGEGT. Here the CDR3 reads CASSPNQNEQFF. The CDR3 DNA reads TGTGCCAGCAGTCCGAATCAGAATGAGCAGTTCTTC.

V gene TRBV2 combines with J gene TRBJ1-6; maybe TRBD1 (6 bases). V was pared by 5 bases and J by 10 bases, with 12 bases between. CDR1 and CDR2 from the germline V gene are SNHLY and FYNNEI. The CDR3 loop spans 13 amino acids. The CDR3: CASSTDRNSPLHF. The CDR3 nucleotides read TGTGCCAGCAGTACTGACAGGAACTCACCCCTCCACTTT.

This clonotype was observed a few times. This sequence joins TRBV7-2 and TRBJ1-2, with 11 positions matching TRBD1. Germline CDR1 SGHTA, CDR2 FQGNSA. This CDR3 is 15 amino acids long. The ends lost 3 bases at V and 4 bases at J; junction bases unmatched: 4. The CDR3 DNA reads as TGTGCCAGCAGCTTTGGGACAGGGGGTCCCTATGGCTACACCTTC. This sequence encodes CASSFGTGGPYGYTF.

This clonotype occurred a few times. This rearrangement joins TRBV7-9 to TRBJ2-7; unclear D gene. V was cut by 6 bases and J by 7 bases, with 16 bases left in between. Germline lookup yields CDR1 SEHNR and CDR2 FQNEAQ (reference sequence). This CDR3 is 13 amino acids long. In DNA, the CDR3 is TGTGCCAGCAGGTCGGGTGGAGCTGGGGAGCAGTACTTC. This codes for CASRSGGAGEQYF.

The chain combines TRBV25-1 with TRBJ2-2; 10 bases align to TRBD1. Germline loops: CDR1 MGHDK, CDR2 SYGVNS. This CDR3 comprises 15 residues. J lost 8 bases, V lost 8 bases, and 11 bases had no gene match. The CDR3 nucleotides read TGTGCCAGCGCCACCGGGACAGGGGTATCTGGGGAGCTGTTTTTT. It yields the protein CASATGTGVSGELFF.

The chain joins TRBV5-1 to TRBJ1-6; possibly TRBD1 for D (6 bases). Per the germline V gene, CDR1 is SGHRS and CDR2 is YFSETQ. The CDR3 runs 15 residues. V lost 2 bases, J lost 7 bases, and 13 bases lay in between. The CDR3 nucleotides read TGCGCCAGCAGCTTAAGGACAGCCGAGAATTCACCCCTCCACTTT. It translates to CASSLRTAENSPLHF.

In its sample, this clonotype was seen a few times. CDR3 bases: TGTGCCAGCAGTTTACTAGCGGGAGAAGCGGGCGGGGAGCTGTTTTTT. Protein product: CASSLLAGEAGGELFF. This chain uses TRBV28 with TRBJ2-2; 10 nucleotides line up with TRBD2. The V and J ends lost 2 bases and 7 bases, in that order; junction bases with no gene match: 7. This CDR3 contains 16 residues. Per the germline V gene, CDR1 is MDHEN and CDR2 is SYDVKM.

This chain links TRBV20-1 with TRBJ2-3, with no clear D. The CDR3 covers 15 residues. Trimming left V 3 bases short and J 1 base short, with 14 bases between. Germline V gene data show CDR1 as DFQATT and CDR2 as SNEGSKA (reference sequence). The CDR3 loop reads CSASPGRFGTDTQYF. The CDR3 DNA reads TGCAGTGCTAGTCCGGGCCGATTTGGCACAGATACGCAGTATTTT.

This clonotype has more than one count but fewer than ten. J is TRBJ1-3 and V is TRBV7-2, with 8 bases that match TRBD1. V shed 6 bases, J shed 3 bases, and the junction held 7 bases outside the gene matches. CDR1 is SGHTA and CDR2 is FQGNSA in the germline V gene. The CDR3 runs to 15 residues. The CDR3 nucleotides read TGTGCCAGCAGTCGACAGGGGAGAGTTGGAAACACCATATATTTT. Its translation: CASSRQGRVGNTIYF. Complete variable domain (other parts from reference TRBV7-2 and TRBJ1-3): GAGVSQSPSNKVTEKGKDVELRCDPISGHTALYWYRQSLGQGLEFLIYFQGNSAPDKSGLPSDRFSAERTGGSVSTLTIQRTQQEDSAVYLCASSRQGRVGNTIYFGEGSWLTVV.

J is TRBJ2-7 and V is TRBV2; D gene uncertain. This CDR3 comprises 14 residues. Between the trimmed V and J ends, which lost 9 bases and 4 bases, there was a span of 19 bases. In germline, CDR1 is SNHLY, CDR2 FYNNEI. CDR3 sequence: CARGSKTGSYEQYF. In DNA, the CDR3 is TGTGCCAGAGGGTCGAAAACTGGTTCGTACGAGCAGTACTTC.

This clonotype has just a few counts. This chain links TRBV9 with TRBJ2-1; D unclear. Germline V lookup: CDR1 SGDLS, CDR2 YYNGEE. Trimming took 3 bases from V and 12 from J, leaving 13 bases between them. The CDR3 length is 12 residues. CDR3 DNA: TGTGCCAGCAGCGCCGACGGACGCGTGCAGTTCTTC. It is translated as CASSADGRVQFF.

This clonotype was detected only a few times. V gene TRBV5-1 combines with J gene TRBJ2-3; 11 nucleotides agree with TRBD2. Germline V gene data show CDR1 as SGHRS and CDR2 as YFSETQ. Trimming took 7 bases from V and 1 from J; bases not matched to a gene: 2. This CDR3 contains 14 residues. This CDR3 is CASRSGRGTDTQYF. CDR3 bases: TGCGCCAGCCGTAGCGGGAGGGGCACAGATACGCAGTATTTT.

J is TRBJ2-3 and V is TRBV7-6; D may be TRBD1 (5 bases). The CDR3 is 16 residues long. V lost 6 bases, J lost 3 bases, and 19 bases lay in between. Per germline, CDR1 SGHVS and CDR2 FNYEAQ. For the CDR3, the DNA is TGTGCCAGCAGGAACAGGTTTTCCCCTGTGACAGATACGCAGTATTTT. Protein product: CASRNRFSPVTDTQYF.

This clonotype has a handful of counts. The V gene is TRBV20-1, the J gene TRBJ1-1; D ambiguous. CDR3 length: 12 residues. Germline V lookup: CDR1 DFQATT, CDR2 SNEGSKA (reference sequence). For the CDR3, the DNA is TGCACTGCGACAAGACAGAACACTGAAGCTTTCTTT. Its protein is CTATRQNTEAFF.

The V and J genes are TRBV20-1 and TRBJ1-1, with TRBD1 matching over 10 bases. Per the germline V gene, CDR1 is DFQATT and CDR2 is SNEGSKA (reference sequence). The CDR3 contains 15 residues. V was clipped by 0 bases and J by 7 bases; unmatched bases: 8. The CDR3 nucleotides are TGCAGTGCTAGAGACAGGTACGGGACAGGGGTTGAAGCTTTCTTT. Protein product: CSARDRYGTGVEAFF.

The V call is TRBV7-3, the J call TRBJ1-5, with D possibly being TRBD1 (6 bases). The CDR3 spans 15 residues. V was cut by 10 bases and J by 8 bases, with 24 bases left in between. Germline V lookup: CDR1 SGHTA, CDR2 FQGTGA. CDR3 coding DNA: TGTGCCAACACTTCACGAAGGCAGGGGTTTAAGCCCCAGCATTTT. Encoded protein: CANTSRRQGFKPQHF.

The V gene is TRBV10-1, the J gene TRBJ2-1; weak D call: TRBD2 (5 bases). CDR3 length: 14 amino acids. Deletions cut 3 bases from V and 2 bases from J, with 8 bases between. Germline CDR1 WNHNN, CDR2 SYGVQD (reference sequence). The CDR3 reads CASSDHGAYNEQFF. CDR3 nucleotide sequence: TGCGCCAGCAGTGATCACGGGGCCTACAATGAGCAGTTCTTC.

This chain links TRBV5-1 with TRBJ2-3; maybe TRBD2 (7 bases). The CDR3 loop spans 14 amino acids. With 3 bases removed from V and 7 bases from J, the gap between germline ends came to 15 bases. The germline V gene has CDR1 SGHRS and CDR2 YFSETQ. The CDR3 nucleotides are TGCGCCAGCAGCTCTGGAGGGGGGGCGAATACGCAGTATTTT. It codes for CASSSGGGANTQYF.

The chain recombines TRBV25-1 with TRBJ1-1; no clear D. V lost 3 bases and J 0 bases, leaving 11 bases between the germline ends. Germline CDR1 is MGHDK and CDR2 is SYGVNS. The CDR3 loop spans 15 amino acids. In nucleotides, the CDR3 is TGTGCCAGCAGTGATCGAAGGACTTTGAACACTGAAGCTTTCTTT. Encoded protein: CASSDRRTLNTEAFF.

The rearrangement uses TRBV12-3 or TRBV12-4 and TRBJ2-2; 8 bases agree with TRBD1. The CDR3 is 14 residues long. V was clipped by 10 bases and J by 0 bases; unmatched bases: 4. CDR3 nucleotide sequence: TGTGCCATCCGGACAGGGCCGAACACCGGGGAGCTGTTTTTT. Translating gives CAIRTGPNTGELFF.

The rearrangement links TRBV7-2 to TRBJ2-3; D is unclear. This CDR3 region has 14 residues. Germline V gene lookup returns CDR1 SGHTA and CDR2 FQGNSA. V lost 1 base, J lost 2 bases, and 7 bases lay in between. The CDR3 is CASSLDVYTDTQYF. Here the CDR3 DNA reads TGTGCCAGCAGCTTAGATGTTTACACAGATACGCAGTATTTT.

This clonotype was found once. At one of its ends the junction is not consistent with the germline gene, which may arise from a read error. This sequence joins TRBV20-1 and TRBJ1-6; perhaps TRBD1 as D (5 bases). This CDR3 region has 15 residues. Germline lookup yields CDR1 DFQATT and CDR2 SNEGSKA (reference sequence). CDR3 amino acids: CSATGLPGINSPLNF. The DNA of the CDR3 is TGCAGTGCTACGGGACTCCCCGGGATTAATTCACCCCTCAACTTT.

This clonotype turned up a few times. J is TRBJ2-7 and V is TRBV10-3; 11 nucleotides match TRBD1. The CDR3 is 15 residues long. V was clipped by 4 bases and J by 7 bases; unmatched bases: 9. Germline V lookup: CDR1 ENHRY, CDR2 SYGVKD. CDR3 DNA sequence: TGTGCCATCAGTGGGCCTGGACAGGGGGCTCTGGAGCAGTACTTC. Amino acid sequence: CAISGPGQGALEQYF.

This clonotype was observed a handful of times. The chain recombines TRBV6-2 or TRBV6-3 with TRBJ2-7, with TRBD1 matching over 7 bases. CDR3 size: 15 residues. Germline V gene lookup returns CDR1 MNHEY and CDR2 SVGEGT. The V and J ends lost 1 base and 3 bases, in that order; junction bases with no gene match: 6. Written as DNA, the CDR3 is TGTGCCAGCAGTTACTTGACAGGGAGAGACTACGAGCAGTACTTC. Protein: CASSYLTGRDYEQYF.

Only a few counts were recorded for this clonotype. The CDR3 coding sequence is TGTGCCAGCAGCTTAGATGGAGCGGGGGGGCCCTACGAGCAGTACTTC. Its translation: CASSLDGAGGPYEQYF. The chain is built from TRBV7-2 and TRBJ2-7, with 10 nucleotides matching TRBD2. V gave up 1 base and J gave up 2 bases; unmatched junction bases: 5. Germline V gene lookup returns CDR1 SGHTA and CDR2 FQGNSA. The CDR3 sequence is 16 residues long.

This clonotype was observed a few times. The rearrangement joins TRBV12-3 or TRBV12-4 to TRBJ1-3; a weak D match, TRBD1 (5 bases). The CDR3 totals 15 residues. The germline V and J ends were trimmed by 6 bases and 1 base, with 13 bases remaining between them. The CDR3 nucleotides read TGTGCCAGCAGATCCGGGACGGCATCTGGAAACACCATATATTTT. It yields the protein CASRSGTASGNTIYF.

The rearrangement uses TRBV20-1 and TRBJ2-2; D remains unclear. With 5 bases removed from V and 4 bases from J, the gap between germline ends came to 11 bases. The germline V gene encodes CDR1 DFQATT and CDR2 SNEGSKA (reference sequence). The CDR3 has 13 residues. CDR3 bases: TGCAGTGCTCTCGGACCAACCACCGGGGAGCTGTTTTTT. This encodes CSALGPTTGELFF.

This chain joins TRBV5-1 and TRBJ1-1, with D possibly TRBD1 on 5 matching bases. The CDR3 runs 14 residues. V dropped 1 base and J dropped 5 bases, with 12 bases sitting between them. Germline V gives CDR1 SGHRS, CDR2 YFSETQ. In DNA form, the CDR3 reads TGCGCCAGCAGCTTGCAGGGAGTGCGAACTGAAGCTTTCTTT. This gives the protein CASSLQGVRTEAFF.

This chain links TRBV6-2 or TRBV6-3 with TRBJ1-5; D is unresolved. There are 13 residues in the CDR3. V was shortened by 1 base and J by 4 bases, with 5 bases between the two germline ends. The germline CDR1 and CDR2 sequences are MNHEY and SVGEGT. For the CDR3, the DNA is TGTGCCAGCAGTTACTGGGAGAATCAGCCCCAGCATTTT. It yields the protein CASSYWENQPQHF.

This clonotype was seen only a few times. The chain combines TRBV5-6 with TRBJ2-1; 8 bases are shared with TRBD1. CDR3 size: 16 residues. The ends lost 4 bases at V and 5 bases at J; junction bases unmatched: 11. Germline V gene data show CDR1 as SGHDT and CDR2 as YYEEEE. The CDR3: CASSALGRTGNNEQFF. CDR3 sequence (DNA): TGTGCCAGCAGCGCCTTGGGTAGGACAGGGAACAATGAGCAGTTCTTC.